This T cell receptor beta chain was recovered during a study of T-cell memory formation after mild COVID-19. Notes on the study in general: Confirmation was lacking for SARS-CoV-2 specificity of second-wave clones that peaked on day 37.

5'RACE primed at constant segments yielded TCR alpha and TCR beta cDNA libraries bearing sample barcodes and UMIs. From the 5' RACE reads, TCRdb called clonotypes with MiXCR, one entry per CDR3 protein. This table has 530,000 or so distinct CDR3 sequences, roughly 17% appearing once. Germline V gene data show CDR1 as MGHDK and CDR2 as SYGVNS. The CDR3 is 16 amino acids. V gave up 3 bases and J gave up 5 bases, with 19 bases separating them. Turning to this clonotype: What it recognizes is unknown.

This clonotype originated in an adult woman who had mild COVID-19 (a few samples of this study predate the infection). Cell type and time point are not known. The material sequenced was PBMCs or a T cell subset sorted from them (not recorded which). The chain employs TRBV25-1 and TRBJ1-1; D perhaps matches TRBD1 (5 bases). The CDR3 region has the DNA TGTGCCAGCAGTGATTTAGCCTGGGGAGAGGGGACTGAAGCTTTCTTT. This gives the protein CASSDLAWGEGTEAFF.